This TCR beta chain was observed in a study of Graves' ophthalmopathy and Graves' hyperthyroidism. This clonotype was seen many times. Other autoimmune diseases, uncontrolled infections, pregnancy or lactation ruled patients out of participation. Amplifying from RNA transcripts, the study obtained TCR beta CDR3 regions. The library came from an HTBI-primed first-round RT-PCR and a second-round multiplex PCR. Each CDR3 protein is one row after TCRdb ran MiXCR on the multiplex PCR reads. The table has roughly 1.1 million distinct CDR3 sequences, less than 45% seen once; the top ten hold 11%. This TCR came from an adult man with Graves' hyperthyroidism. The sequencing input was peripheral blood or thyroid tissue (not recorded which).

The CDR3 here is CASGSGYEQYF. DNA of the CDR3: TGTGCCAGCGGGAGTGGTTACGAGCAGTACTTC. This chain links TRBV5-6 with TRBJ2-7, with D possibly being TRBD2 (5 bases). The CDR3 runs 11 residues. V dropped 7 bases and J dropped 4 bases, with 9 bases sitting between them. Germline V CDR1 and CDR2: SGHDT, YYEEEE.